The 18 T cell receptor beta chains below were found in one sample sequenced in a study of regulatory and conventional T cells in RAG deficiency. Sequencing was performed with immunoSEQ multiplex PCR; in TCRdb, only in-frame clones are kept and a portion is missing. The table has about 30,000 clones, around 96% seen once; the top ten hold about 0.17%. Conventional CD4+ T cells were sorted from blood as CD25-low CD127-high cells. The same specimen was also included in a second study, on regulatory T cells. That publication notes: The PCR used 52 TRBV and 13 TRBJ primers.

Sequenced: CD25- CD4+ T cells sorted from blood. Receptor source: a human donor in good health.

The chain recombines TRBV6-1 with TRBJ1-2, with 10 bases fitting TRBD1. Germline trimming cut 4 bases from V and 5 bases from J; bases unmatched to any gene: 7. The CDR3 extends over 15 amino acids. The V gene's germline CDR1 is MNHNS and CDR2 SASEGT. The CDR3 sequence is CASSGYPDRGYGYTF. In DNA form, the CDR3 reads TGTGCCAGCAGTGGGTACCCGGACAGGGGGTATGGCTACACCTTC.

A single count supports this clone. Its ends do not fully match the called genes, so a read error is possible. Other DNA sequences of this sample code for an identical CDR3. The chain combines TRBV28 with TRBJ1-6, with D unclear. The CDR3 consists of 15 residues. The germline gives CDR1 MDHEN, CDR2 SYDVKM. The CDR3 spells CASSLVSSYNSPLHF. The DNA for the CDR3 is TGTGCCAGCAGTTTGGTGAGCTCCTATAATTCCCCCCTCCACTTT.

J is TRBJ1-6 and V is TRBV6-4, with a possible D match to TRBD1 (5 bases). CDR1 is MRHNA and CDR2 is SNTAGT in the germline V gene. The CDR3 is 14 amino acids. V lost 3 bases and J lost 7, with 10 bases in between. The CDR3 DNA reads TGTGCCAGCAGTGAAGCAGGGCGAAATTCACCCCTCCACTTT. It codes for CASSEAGRNSPLHF.

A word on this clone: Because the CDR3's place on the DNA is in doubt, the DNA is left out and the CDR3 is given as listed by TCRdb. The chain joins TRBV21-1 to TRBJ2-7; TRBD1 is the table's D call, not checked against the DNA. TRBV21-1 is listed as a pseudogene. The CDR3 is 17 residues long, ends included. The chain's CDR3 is CASSKPLRGLYLCEQYF.

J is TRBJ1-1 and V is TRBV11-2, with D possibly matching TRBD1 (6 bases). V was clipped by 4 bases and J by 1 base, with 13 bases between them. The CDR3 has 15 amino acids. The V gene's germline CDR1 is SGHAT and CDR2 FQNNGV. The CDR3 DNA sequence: TGTGCCAGCAGCTCTGGACAGCCGCCGAACACTGAAGCTTTCTTT. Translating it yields CASSSGQPPNTEAFF.

CDR3 in amino acids: CASSLSRDRAPGGANVLTF. DNA of the CDR3: TGTGCCAGCAGCTTGTCCCGGGACAGGGCCCCTGGGGGGGCCAACGTCCTGACTTTC. The J gene is TRBJ2-6, the V gene TRBV5-5, with TRBD1 identical over 9 bases. The germline gives CDR1 SGHKS, CDR2 YYEKEE (reference sequence). V shed 1 base and J 4 bases; nucleotides not matched to a gene: 12. The CDR3 has 19 amino acids.

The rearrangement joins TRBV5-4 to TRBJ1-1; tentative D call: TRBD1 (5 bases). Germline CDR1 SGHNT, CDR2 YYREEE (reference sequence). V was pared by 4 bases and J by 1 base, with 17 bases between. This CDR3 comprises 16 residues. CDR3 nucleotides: TGTGCCAGCAGCCCCGGGGGTTTGATACCGAACACTGAAGCTTTCTTT. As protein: CASSPGGLIPNTEAFF.

DNA for the CDR3: TGTGCCAGCAGCCAAGAAGGGGAACAGGTCGGTTCACCCCTCCACTTT. Translated, it gives CASSQEGEQVGSPLHF. This chain connects TRBV4-2 to TRBJ1-6; weak D call: TRBD1 (5 bases). V lost 0 bases, J lost 9 bases, and 15 bases lay in between. The CDR3 totals 16 residues. The germline V gene encodes CDR1 LGHNA and CDR2 YNFKEQ.

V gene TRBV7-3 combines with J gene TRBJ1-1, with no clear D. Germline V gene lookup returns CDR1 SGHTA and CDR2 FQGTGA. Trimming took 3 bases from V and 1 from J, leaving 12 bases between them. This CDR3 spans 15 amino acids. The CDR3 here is CASSLRSLPNTEAFF. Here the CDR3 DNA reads TGTGCCAGCAGCTTGCGGTCTCTCCCGAACACTGAAGCTTTCTTT.

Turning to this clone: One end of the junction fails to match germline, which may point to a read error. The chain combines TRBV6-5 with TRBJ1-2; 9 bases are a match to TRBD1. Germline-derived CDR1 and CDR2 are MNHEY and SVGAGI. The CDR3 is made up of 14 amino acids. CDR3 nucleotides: TGTGCCAGCACCCCAGGGGACAGGGCGCACCGGACGGCATTC. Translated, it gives CASTPGDRAHRTAF.

Here the CDR3 reads CASSEAGAKNIQYF. The CDR3, as DNA: TGTGCCAGCAGTGAAGCCGGAGCCAAAAACATTCAGTACTTC. This chain links TRBV25-1 with TRBJ2-4; no definite D call. There are 14 residues in the CDR3. Trimming stripped 2 bases from V and 0 bases from J, with 5 bases between. CDR1 is MGHDK and CDR2 is SYGVNS in the germline V gene.

The CDR3 here is CASTRQGYRELFF. DNA of the CDR3: TGTGCCAGCACCAGACAGGGGTATAGGGAGCTGTTTTTT. This chain uses TRBV6-5 with TRBJ2-2, with 8 bases aligning to TRBD1. CDR3 length: 13 residues. Trimming cost V 7 bases and J 9 bases; bases outside gene matches: 7. Germline V gives CDR1 MNHEY, CDR2 SVGAGI.

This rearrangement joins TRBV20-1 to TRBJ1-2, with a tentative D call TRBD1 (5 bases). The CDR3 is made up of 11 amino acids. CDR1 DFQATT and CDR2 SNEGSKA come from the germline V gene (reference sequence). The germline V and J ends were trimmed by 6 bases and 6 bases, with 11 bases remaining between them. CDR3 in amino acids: CSAVAGDGYTF. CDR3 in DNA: TGCAGTGCCGTAGCGGGGGATGGCTACACCTTC.

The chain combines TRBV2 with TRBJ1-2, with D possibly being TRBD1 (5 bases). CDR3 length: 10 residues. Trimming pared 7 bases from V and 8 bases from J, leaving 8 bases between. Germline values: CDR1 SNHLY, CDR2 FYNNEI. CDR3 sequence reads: CASIGVGYTF. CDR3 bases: TGTGCCAGCATAGGGGTGGGCTACACCTTC. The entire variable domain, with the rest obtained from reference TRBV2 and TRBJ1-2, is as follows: EPEVTQTPSHQVTQMGQEVILRCVPISNHLYFYWYRQILGQKVEFLVSFYNNEISEKSEIFDDQFSVERPDGSNFTLKIRSTKLEDSAMYFCASIGVGYTFGSGTRLTVV.

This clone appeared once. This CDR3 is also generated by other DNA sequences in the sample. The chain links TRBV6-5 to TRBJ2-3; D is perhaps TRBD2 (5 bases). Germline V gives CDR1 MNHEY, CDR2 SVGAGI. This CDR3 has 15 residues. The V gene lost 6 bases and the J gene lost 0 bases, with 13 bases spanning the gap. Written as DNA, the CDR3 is TGTGCCAGCAGCTACGGGCGGGCGAGCACAGATACGCAGTATTTT. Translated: CASSYGRASTDTQYF.

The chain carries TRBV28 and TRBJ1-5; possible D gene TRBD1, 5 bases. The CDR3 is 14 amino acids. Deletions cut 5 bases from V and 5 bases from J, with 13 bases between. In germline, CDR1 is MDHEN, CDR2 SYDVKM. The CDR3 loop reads CASSPHSGDQPQHF. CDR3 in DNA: TGTGCCAGCAGTCCTCACTCGGGGGATCAGCCCCAGCATTTT.

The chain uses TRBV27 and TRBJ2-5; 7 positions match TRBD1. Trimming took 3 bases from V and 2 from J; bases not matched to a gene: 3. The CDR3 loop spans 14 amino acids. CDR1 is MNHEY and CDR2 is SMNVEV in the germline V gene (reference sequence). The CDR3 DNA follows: TGTGCCAGCAGTTTCGGGACAGCACAAGAGACCCAGTACTTC. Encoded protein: CASSFGTAQETQYF.

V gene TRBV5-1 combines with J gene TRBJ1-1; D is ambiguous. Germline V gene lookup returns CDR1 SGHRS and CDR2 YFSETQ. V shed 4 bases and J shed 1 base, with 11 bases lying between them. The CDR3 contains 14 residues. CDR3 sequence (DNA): TGCGCCAGCAGCCCGCCCCTAGGGAACACTGAAGCTTTCTTT. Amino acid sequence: CASSPPLGNTEAFF.